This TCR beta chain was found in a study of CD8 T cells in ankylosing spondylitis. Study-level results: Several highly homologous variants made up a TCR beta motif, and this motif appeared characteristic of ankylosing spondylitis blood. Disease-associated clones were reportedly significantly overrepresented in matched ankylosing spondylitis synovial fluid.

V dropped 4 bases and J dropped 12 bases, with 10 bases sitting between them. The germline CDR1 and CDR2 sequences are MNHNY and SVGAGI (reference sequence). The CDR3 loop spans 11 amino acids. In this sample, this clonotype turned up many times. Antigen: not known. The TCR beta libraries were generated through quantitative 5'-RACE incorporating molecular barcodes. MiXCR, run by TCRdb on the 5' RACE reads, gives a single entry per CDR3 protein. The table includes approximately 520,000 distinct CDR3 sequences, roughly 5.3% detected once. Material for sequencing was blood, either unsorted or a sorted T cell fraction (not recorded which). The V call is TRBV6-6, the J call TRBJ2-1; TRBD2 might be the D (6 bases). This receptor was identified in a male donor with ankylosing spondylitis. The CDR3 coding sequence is TGTGCCAGCAGTTGGGGGGTAGGGCAGTTCTTC. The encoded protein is CASSWGVGQFF.